This entry concerns a single TCR beta chain. Its cognate antigen has yet to be identified. The input lacks base qualities; no much larger clone sits a single base away. These data are taken from a study of cytomegalovirus exposure and HLA in healthy donors (dated by TCRdb to the late 2010s). At the level of the whole study: An earlier analysis of some 500 of the donors reported 276 Gb of sequence data and around 120 million unique TCR beta sequences from 190 million or so T cells. Approximately 300 gigabases of sequencing data and roughly 81 million unique TCR sequences made up an early release that covered roughly 670 HLA-typed donors. The genetic ancestry cluster associated with self-reported Caucasian donors included 70% to 85% of the 350 to 500 genotyped donors. The study aimed to test whether signatures of past pathogen exposure could be identified by cataloging public T cell receptors. Using immunosequencing, the study profiled T cell repertoires from 640 or so subjects and related those repertoires to cytomegalovirus serostatus. Besides the first cohort of around 700 subjects, a separate validation cohort made up of 120 different subjects was used. To predict cytomegalovirus infection status, the study brought together high-throughput TCR immunosequencing, statistical association of individual TCRs with disease status, and machine learning. A later analysis re-analyzed previously published TCR beta repertoires from roughly 690 donors and added high-resolution HLA genotyping to study TCR occurrence patterns. Rather than drawing on any new phenotypic data, the later analysis identified candidate immune exposures from TCR beta sequences and the way those sequences occurred across donors. An earlier analysis of 587 of the donors used high-throughput TCR beta sequencing to judge whether each TCR beta V gene segment behaved as functional or pseudogenic. Donor age, sex, ethnicity and CMV serostatus were compiled together with the repertoire data. Genome-wide SNP genotypes for about 65% of the 666 donors were used in a later genetic analysis, which treated that subset as a discovery cohort. Every discovery cohort repertoire had been produced on one sequencing platform. Class I and class II HLA loci were covered by the typing at four-digit resolution. Typing coverage differed by locus: A, B, C, DRB1 and DQB1 were typed in about 620-640 donors, DQA1 in approximately 520, DPA1 in around 580, and DPB1 in roughly 450. About five DR-DQ haplotypes were handled as single units for association and clustering, since linkage in the cohort was strong. Across some 400 genotyped donors of the cohort, an average of roughly 250,000 unique TCR beta nucleotide sequences per donor were sequenced, and 15% to 20% of those sequences were non-productive. Study-level results and caveats: In a later analysis, HLA-associated TCR beta chains were found to be more clonally expanded and to have lower generation probabilities than equally common non-associated chains. Roughly uniform sequencing depth across donors was assumed in presence/absence analyses, although this assumption may not hold. A later genetic analysis associated a missense DCLRE1C variant with V-gene and J-gene trimming of TCR beta chains, and an independent cohort replicated the association. A further reported finding was that TCR beta sequences accurately predicted the HLA-A and HLA-B alleles for most subjects in the first cohort. Compared with the roughly 670-donor mean, donors in an Asian-associated ancestry cluster had fewer N-insertions in productive TCRs, according to a later genetic analysis. A group of highly shared sequence variants was considered likely to be a technical artifact of the sequencing pipeline. In this cohort, only TCR beta chains were sequenced, and detectable features were limited by the absence of alpha or paired-chain data. Approximately 18 rarely observed V segments, including chromosome 9 orphons, were excluded from the earlier analysis of approximately 600 of the donors because counts were too low. According to a later analysis, most CMV-associated TCR beta chains appeared to be HLA-restricted, and the HLA associations seemed to be driven largely by CMV exposure. Because some donors lacked HLA typing at each locus, the association tests relied only on the typed subset. Strong co-occurrence of HLA alleles, especially DR and DQ, made assigning TCR associations to individual alleles difficult. Most TCR sequences were seen in very few donors, while some public TCRs were found in many individuals. According to the authors, the approach could potentially be generalized to other disease states and immunological phenotypes. The only immune exposure information available for the cohort was CMV serostatus. In a later analysis, several top co-occurrence clusters were reported to appear linked to parvovirus B19, influenza, CMV and Epstein-Barr virus. A total of some 180 TCR beta chains were listed by the study as associated with cytomegalovirus. In an earlier analysis of 587 of the donors, most TCR beta V segments appeared in productive rearrangements about 90% or about 30% of the time, broadly matching IMGT annotations. In both the original and validation cohorts, the classifier was reported to diagnose cytomegalovirus status with high specificity and sensitivity. Linkage disequilibrium might explain the correlated functional status among segregating V segments, but an unknown experimental factor could not be ruled out. In a later analysis, 16,951 TCR beta sequences were associated with specific HLA alleles at a false discovery rate of 0.05. A few of the identified cytomegalovirus-associated TCR beta chains were confirmed in vitro to be specific for cytomegalovirus antigens. Some IMGT-functional V segments, including TRBV6-2 and TRBV6-3, could not be distinguished by the 87-base-pair reads and were therefore excluded. In a later analysis, TCR association rates were found to vary across HLA loci, with the most associated TCRs seen for DRB1 alleles and the fewest for HLA-C alleles.

CDR1 MNHNS and CDR2 SASEGT were looked up in the germline V gene. The V and J ends are trimmed by 6 bases and 3 bases, leaving 12 bases between them. From its cysteine to its phenylalanine, the CDR3 spans 13 amino acids. Kept here is only the CDR3 DNA, which spans 39 bases and is read in frame from base 1. Library method: the immunoSEQ multiplex PCR assay. For the multiplex PCR, a mixture combining 60 forward primers for TCR Vbeta segments and 13 reverse primers for TCR Jbeta segments was used. Amplification of the CDR3 region of rearranged TCR beta genes was performed with a multiplex PCR assay on genomic DNA. Amplified TCR beta libraries were sequenced as 87-base-pair reads on the Illumina HiSeq System. The source study handled its data this way. A later analysis tallied roughly 80 million unique TCR beta chains across the approximately 670 repertoires, and about 12 million of those chains were shared by two or more donors. To remove PCR and sequencing errors, raw reads were error-corrected and collapsed into unique sequences using a nearest-neighbor algorithm that merged closely related sequences. Alignment of CDR3 sequences to IMGT reference sequences was used to assign V, D and J gene segments. For a sequence to be retained, at least a six-nucleotide match to both a V gene segment and a J gene segment was required. Rearrangements were called productive when the CDR3 lacked stop codons and stayed in frame with V and J; all others were non-productive. Following IMGT convention, CDR3 was defined as the stretch from the second conserved V-encoded cysteine to the conserved J-encoded phenylalanine. Sequences without an unambiguous match to a single V gene segment were excluded from the earlier analysis of several hundred of the donors. In an earlier analysis of about 590 of the donors, a V segment was called functional when productive rearrangements were above 56.7%, and segregating when the standard deviation between donors exceeded 5%. A statistical classification framework was built to diagnose cytomegalovirus status from the catalog of TCR beta chain sequences. A later analysis assigned V and J genes by comparing TCR nucleotide sequences with IMGT/GENE-DB human TR gene sequences. A later analysis assigned CDR3 sequences and most-parsimonious VDJ recombination scenarios with the TCRdist pipeline. In a later analysis, each TCR beta chain was defined by its CDR3 amino acid sequence together with its V-gene family, and reads lacking a unique V-gene family were excluded. As a way to deal with suspected cross-contamination and a sequencing artifact, a later analysis dropped 450 to 600 nucleotide sequences that were highly shared and had low generation probability. A later analysis calculated a clonal expansion index for each public chain from normalized within-repertoire ranks of inferred template counts. Generation probabilities in a later analysis came from a VDJ recombination model fitted to out-of-frame rearrangements, and those results were checked against IGoR. In a later analysis, hypergeometric tests were used to score TCR-TCR, TCR-HLA and TCR-CMV co-occurrence, with a repertoire-size bias correction applied to TCR pairs. In a later analysis, false discovery rates were estimated by permuting HLA or CMV assignments 20 times. A later analysis grouped co-occurring TCRs with DBSCAN, adding TCRdist sequence similarity when clustering within HLA-allele-positive subsets. For co-occurrence clustering, repertoires with fewer than 30,000 or more than 120,000 public chains were excluded, along with several repertoires with anomalous nucleotide sharing. TCRdb stores this immuneACCESS table with in-frame sequences only. Part of the clones is absent; in the studies checked, under half of the shortfall reflects unresolved V genes, and no reason is known for the rest. The V and J calls and clone size come from that table; D and trimming were worked out from the DNA. The sample table shows some 150,000 clones, and 74% are seen once. The ten largest make up more than 3.5% of the sample.

In total, around 600 healthy bone marrow donors made up the cohort. At the time of sampling, all cohort members were nominally healthy, though unrecorded immune exposures were likely present. The donor was CMV seropositive and was included in the group of approximately 310 seropositive cohort members. Each donor provided a peripheral blood sample, and peripheral blood mononuclear cells were used for TCR beta sequencing. Genomic DNA extraction from the blood cell samples was performed with the Qiagen DNeasy Blood Extraction Kit. The chain is assembled from TRBV6-1 and TRBJ2-7; the D gene is unclear. What was sequenced was PBMCs. The source is a man aged 18 to 30 in good health and CMV-seropositive. The CDR3 protein sequence reads: CASSQEIGYEQYF. The DNA sequence is TGTGCCAGCAGCCAAGAAATCGGCTACGAGCAGTACTTC.